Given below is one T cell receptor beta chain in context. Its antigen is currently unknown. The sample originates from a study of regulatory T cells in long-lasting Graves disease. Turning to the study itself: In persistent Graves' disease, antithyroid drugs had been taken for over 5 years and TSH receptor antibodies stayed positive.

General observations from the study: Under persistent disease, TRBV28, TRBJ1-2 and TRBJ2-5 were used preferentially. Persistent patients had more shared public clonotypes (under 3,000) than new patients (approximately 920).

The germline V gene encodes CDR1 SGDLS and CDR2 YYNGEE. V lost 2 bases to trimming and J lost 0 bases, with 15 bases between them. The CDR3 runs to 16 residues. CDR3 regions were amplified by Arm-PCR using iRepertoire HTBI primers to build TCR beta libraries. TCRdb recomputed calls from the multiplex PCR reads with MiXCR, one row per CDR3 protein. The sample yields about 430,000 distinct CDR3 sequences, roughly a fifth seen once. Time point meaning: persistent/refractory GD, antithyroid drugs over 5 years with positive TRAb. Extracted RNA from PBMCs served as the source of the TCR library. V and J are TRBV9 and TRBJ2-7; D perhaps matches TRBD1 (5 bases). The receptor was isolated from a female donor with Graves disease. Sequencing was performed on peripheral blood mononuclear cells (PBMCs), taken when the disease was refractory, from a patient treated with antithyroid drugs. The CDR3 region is CASSVGWGLDSYEQYF. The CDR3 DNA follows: TGTGCCAGCAGCGTGGGTTGGGGCCTCGACTCCTACGAGCAGTACTTC.